The present T cell receptor (beta chain) was sequenced within a study of cytotoxic CD8 clonotypes in ibrutinib-treated CLL. Looking at the study overall: Overall, around 25 responses were partial and 2 complete; following median 68 months, approximately 15 patients stayed remitted and about 12 progressed. Response samples were taken after a median of around 11 months on treatment, range 6 to 36. Findings of the study overall: Public clonotypes proved infrequent, and on treatment they shrank or remained steady. Sampling times differed between sustained-remission and progressing patients.

V shed 2 bases and J shed 10 bases, with 17 bases lying between them. Germline CDR1 is MGHRA and CDR2 is YSYEKL. The CDR3 extends over 14 amino acids. Only in-frame clones appear in the TCRdb table, and some are missing; sequencing was by immunoSEQ multiplex PCR. The sample yields fewer than 30,000 clones, 65% to 75% seen once. Of note for this clone: As yet, its antigen is unknown.

The chain links TRBV4-1 to TRBJ1-1; D is ambiguous. This TCR was sampled from a human donor with chronic lymphocytic leukemia. The sample consisted of PBMCs, taken after 24 months of ibrutinib treatment. CDR3 amino acids: CASSQQGPLMSAFF. The DNA for the CDR3 is TGCGCCAGCAGCCAACAAGGGCCGCTTATGTCAGCTTTCTTT.